This TCR beta chain was captured in a study of T cell changes during pregnancy in multiple sclerosis. The V end was cut by 6 bases, the J end by 2 bases, with 7 bases between. The length of the CDR3 is 12 residues. Germline V CDR1 and CDR2: MDHEN, SYDVKM. Here immunoSEQ multiplex PCR was the method, and the copy in TCRdb shows in-frame clones only, minus some. This table has about 36,000 clones, around 92% appearing once. This clonotype was obtained from a female donor in good health, enrolled as a control in a pregnancy study. The source was CD4+ T cells from peripheral blood mononuclear cells, collected in the second trimester of pregnancy. The gene calls are TRBV28 and TRBJ2-5; D gene unclear. CDR3 bases: TGTGCCAGCAGCGTACTACAAGAGACCCAGTACTTC. Its protein is CASSVLQETQYF.